One sample yielded the 21 T cell receptor beta chains listed below, sequenced in a study of tumor-infiltrating lymphocytes in oesophageal squamous cell carcinoma (dated by TCRdb to 2016 to 2017). Library preparation employed PCR. The instrument was an Illumina HiSeq 2000. TCRdb applied fastp at Q25 and MiXCR to the public reads, then kept only in-frame beta chains. For every CDR3 protein sequence, its rows merge into one entry that carries the most common genes and DNA. Present in this sample are under 15,000 distinct CDR3 sequences, roughly 50% of which were seen just once. The ten largest clones represent around 42% of the sample. The specimen sequenced was esophageal tumor tissue. All receptors derive from a female donor with esophageal squamous cell carcinoma.

This clonotype was detected many times. CDR3 sequence reads: CASSLGLADTQYF. DNA of the CDR3: TGTGCCAGTAGCTTGGGCCTGGCAGATACGCAGTATTTT. The chain combines TRBV19 with TRBJ2-3; D unclear. This CDR3 is built from 13 residues. Germline CDR1 is LNHDA and CDR2 is SQIVND (reference sequence). Trimming pared 6 bases from V and 4 bases from J, leaving 11 bases between.

J is TRBJ2-7 and V is TRBV10-3; D remains ambiguous. TRBJ2-5 matches the DNA end more closely, so the J call is doubtful. The CDR3 covers 12 residues. Germline values: CDR1 ENHRY, CDR2 SYGVKD. CDR3 sequence: CAISDREETQYF. CDR3 DNA: TGTGCCATCAGTGATCGGGAAGAGACCCAGTACTTC.

This clonotype occurred many times. The rearrangement uses TRBV27 and TRBJ1-4; D possibly corresponds to TRBD1 (5 bases). The V end lost 0 bases, the J end lost 4 bases, and 15 bases lay between the germline ends. This CDR3 comprises 17 residues. The germline gives CDR1 MNHEY, CDR2 SMNVEV (reference sequence). CDR3 DNA: TGTGCCAGCAGTTTATCGGGGGGGAGGGGAGATAATGAAAAACTGTTTTTT. Its protein is CASSLSGGRGDNEKLFF.

Points on this clonotype: The CDR3 does not close with the conserved phenylalanine or tryptophan, likely indicating a read error. The DNA is omitted, as the CDR3 cannot be located on it reliably, and the CDR3 follows TCRdb's listing. The chain uses TRBV6-2 or TRBV6-3 and TRBJ2-6; the table's D call of TRBD1 was not tested on the DNA. The CDR3 contains 15 residues when both ends are counted. Germline loops: CDR1 MNHEY, CDR2 SVGEGT. The CDR3 is CASAKQAENIQYFGA.

The chain carries TRBV7-6 and TRBJ2-3; no clear D gene. CDR1 is SGHVS and CDR2 is FNYEAQ in the germline V gene. The germline V and J ends were trimmed by 5 bases and 4 bases, with 13 bases remaining between them. The CDR3 runs to 14 residues. CDR3 sequence reads: CASSLRLGADTQYF. The CDR3, as DNA: TGTGCCAGCAGCCTACGATTGGGCGCAGATACGCAGTATTTT.

This chain links TRBV11-3 with TRBJ2-3; D gene uncertain. CDR1 is SGHNT and CDR2 is YENEEA in the germline V gene. The CDR3 is 13 residues long. The germline V and J ends were trimmed by 5 bases and 3 bases, with 9 bases remaining between them. CDR3 region: CASSPYWTDTQYF. The CDR3 bases are TGTGCCAGCAGCCCGTACTGGACAGATACGCAGTATTTT.

This chain uses TRBV7-6 with TRBJ2-3; no firm D call. The germline gives CDR1 SGHVS, CDR2 FNYEAQ. The V and J ends lost 1 base and 6 bases respectively, with 8 bases between them. The CDR3 is 13 residues long. CDR3 DNA: TGTGCCAGCAGCTTAGGAGTGGGGGATACGCAGTATTTT. It codes for CASSLGVGDTQYF.

The chain has TRBV7-3 and TRBJ2-1; D might be TRBD2 (6 bases). Trimming stripped 0 bases from V and 6 bases from J, with 12 bases between. From germline, CDR1 is SGHTA and CDR2 FQGTGA. The CDR3 loop spans 15 amino acids. CDR3 coding DNA: TGTGCCAGCAGCTTAACGCGGGAACACATCAATGAGCAGTTCTTC. Amino acids: CASSLTREHINEQFF.

The chain carries TRBV5-1 and TRBJ2-2; weak D call: TRBD2 (5 bases). Germline V lookup: CDR1 SGHRS, CDR2 YFSETQ. The CDR3 is 14 amino acids. Trimming shortened V by 2 bases and J by 4 bases, and 9 bases separated the two germline ends. CDR3 DNA: TGCGCCAGCAGCTTAAGCGGATCCACCGGGGAGCTGTTTTTT. This sequence encodes CASSLSGSTGELFF.

The rearrangement links TRBV6-6 to TRBJ2-4, with a possible D match to TRBD1 (7 bases). The J call is uncertain, as TRBJ2-1 better fits the DNA end. CDR1 and CDR2 from the germline V gene are MNHNY and SVGAGI (reference sequence). The CDR3 has 16 amino acids. The CDR3 sequence: CASSYSFAPGGNEQFF. DNA of the CDR3: TGTGCCAGCAGTTACTCCTTCGCCCCAGGGGGGAATGAGCAGTTCTTC.

The chain recombines TRBV6-1 with TRBJ2-1; D unclear. The J call may be faulty, since TRBJ2-5 better matches the DNA end. This CDR3 contains 12 residues. CDR1 MNHNS and CDR2 SASEGT come from the germline V gene. The CDR3 region has the DNA TGTGCCAGCAGTTACGGACAAGAGACCCAGTACTTC. This encodes CASSYGQETQYF.

The V call is TRBV7-3, the J call TRBJ2-1; D ambiguous. TRBJ2-7 explains the end of the DNA better; the J call may be wrong. The CDR3 runs 13 residues. Germline V lookup: CDR1 SGHTA, CDR2 FQGTGA. The CDR3 sequence is CASSLERSYEQYF. The CDR3 nucleotides are TGTGCCAGCAGCTTGGAGAGGTCCTACGAGCAGTACTTC.

CDR3 DNA sequence: TGTGCCAGCAGTTTTTCGGATTACAATGAGCAGTTCTTC. Residues: CASSFSDYNEQFF. This chain uses TRBV28 with TRBJ2-1; no definite D call. Trimming took 3 bases from V and 4 from J, leaving 7 bases between them. From germline, CDR1 is MDHEN and CDR2 SYDVKM. CDR3 size: 13 residues.

V and J are TRBV6-1 and TRBJ1-1, with unresolved D. The J call could be wrong; TRBJ2-3 is a better fit for the DNA end. There are 13 residues in the CDR3. Germline CDR1 and CDR2: MNHNS and SASEGT. CDR3 sequence (DNA): TGTGCCAGCAGTGAAACGTACACAGATACGCAGTATTTT. It specifies CASSETYTDTQYF.

The chain is built from TRBV7-9 and TRBJ1-2; D may be TRBD1 (6 bases). The germline V gene encodes CDR1 SEHNR and CDR2 FQNEAQ (reference sequence). V shed 4 bases and J shed 6 bases, with 15 bases lying between them. This CDR3 has 14 amino acids. The DNA for the CDR3 is TGTGCCAGCAGCTCGACCCAACAGGGAGATGGCTACACCTTC. Residues: CASSSTQQGDGYTF.

The table lists this clonotype with a few counts. This chain uses TRBV7-6 with TRBJ2-5; perhaps D is TRBD1 or TRBD2 (7 bases each). Germline CDR1 reads SGHVS; CDR2 reads FNYEAQ. Trimming took off 1 base at V and 2 bases at J, with 14 bases between the two ends. This CDR3 region has 16 residues. The CDR3 bases are TGTGCCAGCAGCTTAGTAAGGGGGGGACAGCAAGAGACCCAGTACTTC. This gives the protein CASSLVRGGQQETQYF.

This clonotype is labeled as medium-sized. This may arise from a read error, as a much more abundant clone is one base away. The chain employs TRBV7-2 and TRBJ2-5; 7 bases align to TRBD2. Germline V gene lookup returns CDR1 SGHTA and CDR2 FQGNSA. The CDR3 is 16 residues long. With 4 bases clipped from V and 11 bases from J, the junction kept 19 bases outside the gene matches. The CDR3 DNA is TGTGCCAGCAGCTGGCGACTAGCAAGTAATCACAATGAGCAGTACTTC. Its protein is CASSWRLASNHNEQYF. Together with reference TRBV7-2 and TRBJ2-5, the CDR3 gives the full variable domain: GAGVSQSPSNKVTEKGKDVELRCDPISGHTALYWYRQSLGQGLEFLIYFQGNSAPDKSGLPSDRFSAERTGGSVSTLTIQRTQQEDSAVYLCASSWRLASNHNEQYFGPGTRLLVL.

This chain links TRBV12-3 or TRBV12-4 with TRBJ2-4; D not resolved. CDR3 size: 15 residues. The V gene lost 4 bases and the J gene lost 0 bases, with 10 bases spanning the gap. CDR3 protein: CASSWTVLAKNIQYF. The CDR3, as DNA: TGTGCCAGCAGTTGGACGGTTCTAGCCAAAAACATTCAGTACTTC.

The V gene is TRBV5-6, the J gene TRBJ2-7; no reliable D call. The CDR3 covers 14 residues. V was clipped by 1 base and J by 2 bases, with 10 bases between them. CDR1 is SGHDT, CDR2 YYEEEE, per germline. CDR3 DNA sequence: TGTGCCAGCAGCTTGACGAACGCCCCCTACGAGCAGTACTTC. Protein product: CASSLTNAPYEQYF.

V and J are TRBV6-6 and TRBJ2-4, with TRBD1 matching over 12 bases. The J call may be wrong; the DNA end is better matched by TRBJ2-7. Looked up from germline, CDR1 is MNHNY and CDR2 is SVGAGI (reference sequence). CDR3 length equals 14 residues. CDR3 protein: CASAGTGGGYEQYF. As DNA, the CDR3 is TGTGCCAGCGCCGGGACAGGGGGCGGCTACGAGCAGTACTTC.

The chain employs TRBV27 and TRBJ2-3; D not certain. Per germline, CDR1 MNHEY and CDR2 SMNVEV (reference sequence). This CDR3 has 12 amino acids. The V end was cut by 5 bases, the J end by 2 bases, with 5 bases between. The CDR3 DNA sequence: TGTGCCAGCAGTCCCAACACAGATACGCAGTATTTT. It encodes CASSPNTDTQYF.